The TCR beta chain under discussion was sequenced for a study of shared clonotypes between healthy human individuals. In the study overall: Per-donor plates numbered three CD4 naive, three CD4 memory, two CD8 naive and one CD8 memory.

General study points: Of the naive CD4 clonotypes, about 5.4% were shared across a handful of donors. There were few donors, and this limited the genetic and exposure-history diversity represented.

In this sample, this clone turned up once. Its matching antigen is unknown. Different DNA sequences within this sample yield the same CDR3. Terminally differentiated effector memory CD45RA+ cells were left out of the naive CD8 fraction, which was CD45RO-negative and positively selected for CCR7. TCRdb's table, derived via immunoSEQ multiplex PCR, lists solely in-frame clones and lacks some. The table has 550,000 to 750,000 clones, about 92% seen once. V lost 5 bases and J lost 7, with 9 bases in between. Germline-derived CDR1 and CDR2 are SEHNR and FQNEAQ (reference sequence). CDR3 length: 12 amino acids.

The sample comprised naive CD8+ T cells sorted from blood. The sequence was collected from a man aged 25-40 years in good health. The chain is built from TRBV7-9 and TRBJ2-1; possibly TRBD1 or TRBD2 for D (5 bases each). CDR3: CASSPGPNEQFF. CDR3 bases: TGTGCCAGCAGCCCGGGGCCGAATGAGCAGTTCTTC.